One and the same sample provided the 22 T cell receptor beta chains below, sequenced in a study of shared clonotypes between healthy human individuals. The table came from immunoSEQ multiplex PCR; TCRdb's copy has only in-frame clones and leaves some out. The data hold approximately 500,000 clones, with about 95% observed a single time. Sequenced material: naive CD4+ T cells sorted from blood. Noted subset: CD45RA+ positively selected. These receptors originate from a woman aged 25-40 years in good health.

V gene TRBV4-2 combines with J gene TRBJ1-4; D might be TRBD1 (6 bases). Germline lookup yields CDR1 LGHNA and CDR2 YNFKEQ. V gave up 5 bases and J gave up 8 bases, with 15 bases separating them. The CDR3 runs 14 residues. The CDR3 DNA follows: TGTGCCAGCAGCTTGCAGGGGAGTAGAGAAAAACTGTTTTTT. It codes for CASSLQGSREKLFF.

The CDR3 DNA follows: TGCGCCAGCAGCTTGGTTCCGCGGCAGGGGGCCGCTTTCTTT. It codes for CASSLVPRQGAAFF. V usage is TRBV5-1 and J usage is TRBJ1-1; 8 nucleotides align to TRBD1. Germline V CDR1 and CDR2: SGHRS, YFSETQ. The CDR3 spans 14 residues. With V trimmed by 0 bases and J by 11 bases, 9 bases remained unmatched.

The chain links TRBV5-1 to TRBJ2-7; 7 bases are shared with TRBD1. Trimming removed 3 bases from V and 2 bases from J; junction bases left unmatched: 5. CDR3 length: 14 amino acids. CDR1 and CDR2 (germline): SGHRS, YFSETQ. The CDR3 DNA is TGCGCCAGCAGCTGGAACAGGGGTCCCTACGAGCAGTACTTC. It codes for CASSWNRGPYEQYF.

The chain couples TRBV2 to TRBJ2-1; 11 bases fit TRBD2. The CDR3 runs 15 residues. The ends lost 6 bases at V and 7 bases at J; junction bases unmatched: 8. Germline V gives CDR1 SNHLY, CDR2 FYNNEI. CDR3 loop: CASRPLAGAENEQFF. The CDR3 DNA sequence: TGTGCCAGCAGGCCACTAGCGGGAGCGGAGAATGAGCAGTTCTTC.

CDR3 in DNA: TGTGCCAGCAGTATATGGGCGAACACTGAAGCTTTCTTT. Amino acids: CASSIWANTEAFF. V is TRBV2 and J is TRBJ1-1; D is unclear. CDR1 is SNHLY, CDR2 FYNNEI, per germline. The CDR3 spans 13 residues. Trimming took off 5 bases at V and 1 base at J, with 8 bases between the two ends.

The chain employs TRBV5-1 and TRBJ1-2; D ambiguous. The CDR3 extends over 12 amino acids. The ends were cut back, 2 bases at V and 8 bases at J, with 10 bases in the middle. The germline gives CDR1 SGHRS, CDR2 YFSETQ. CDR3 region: CASSFEGSGYTF. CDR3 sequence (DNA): TGCGCCAGCAGCTTTGAGGGTAGCGGCTACACCTTC.

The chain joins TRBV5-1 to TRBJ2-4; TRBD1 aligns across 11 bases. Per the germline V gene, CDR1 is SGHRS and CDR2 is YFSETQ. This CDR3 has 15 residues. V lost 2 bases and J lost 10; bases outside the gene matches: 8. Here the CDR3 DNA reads TGCGCCAGCAGCTTCGGTTCTGGGGACAGGGGGATTCAGTACTTC. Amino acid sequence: CASSFGSGDRGIQYF.

The CDR3 protein is CASSLGTESSPLHF. Here the CDR3 DNA reads TGCGCCAGCAGCTTGGGGACAGAGAGTTCACCCCTCCACTTT. The chain uses TRBV5-1 and TRBJ1-6, with D perhaps TRBD1 (6 bases). CDR1 is SGHRS, CDR2 YFSETQ, per germline. The CDR3 is made up of 14 amino acids. Deletions cut 0 bases from V and 9 bases from J, with 10 bases between.

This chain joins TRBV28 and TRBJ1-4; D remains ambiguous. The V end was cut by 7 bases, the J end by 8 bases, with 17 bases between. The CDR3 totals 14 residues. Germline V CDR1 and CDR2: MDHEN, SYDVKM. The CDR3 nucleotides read TGTGCCAGCACTCGTTCTTGGGATGGAGAAAAACTGTTTTTT. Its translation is CASTRSWDGEKLFF.

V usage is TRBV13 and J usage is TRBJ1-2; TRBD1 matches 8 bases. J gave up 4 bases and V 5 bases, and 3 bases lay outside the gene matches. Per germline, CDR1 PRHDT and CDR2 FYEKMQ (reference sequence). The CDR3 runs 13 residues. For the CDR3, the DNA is TGTGCCAGCAGCATGACAGGGGCCTATGGCTACACCTTC. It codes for CASSMTGAYGYTF.

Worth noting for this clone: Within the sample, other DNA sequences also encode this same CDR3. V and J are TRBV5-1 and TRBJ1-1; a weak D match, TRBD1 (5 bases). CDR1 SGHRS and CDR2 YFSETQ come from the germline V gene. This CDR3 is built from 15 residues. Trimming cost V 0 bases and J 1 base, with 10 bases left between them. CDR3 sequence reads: CASSLAGGGNTEAFF. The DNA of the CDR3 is TGCGCCAGCAGCTTGGCCGGCGGGGGGAACACTGAAGCTTTCTTT. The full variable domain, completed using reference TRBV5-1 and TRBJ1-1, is KAGVTQTPRYLIKTRGQQVTLSCSPISGHRSVSWYQQTPGQGLQFLFEYFSETQRNKGNFPGRFSGRQFSNSRSEMNVSTLELGDSALYLCASSLAGGGNTEAFFGQGTRLTVV.

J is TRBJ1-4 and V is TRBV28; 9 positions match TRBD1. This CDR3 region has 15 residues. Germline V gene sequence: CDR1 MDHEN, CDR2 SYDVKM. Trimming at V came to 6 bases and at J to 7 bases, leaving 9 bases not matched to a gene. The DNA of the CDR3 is TGTGCCAGCAGCTCCTACAGGGGGCGAGGTGAAAAACTGTTTTTT. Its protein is CASSSYRGRGEKLFF.

CDR3 region: CASSGSRVSSGYTF. CDR3 bases: TGTGCCAGCAGTGGCTCCAGGGTATCGTCTGGCTACACCTTC. The chain links TRBV2 to TRBJ1-2; TRBD1 is a possible D gene (5 bases). This CDR3 is built from 14 residues. Germline V gene data show CDR1 as SNHLY and CDR2 as FYNNEI. The germline V and J ends were trimmed by 4 bases and 7 bases, with 16 bases remaining between them.

The DNA of the CDR3 is TGTGCCAGCAGTTTGCGGAGGATAGTTGGCGAGCAGTACTTC. Translated, it gives CASSLRRIVGEQYF. The J gene is TRBJ2-5, the V gene TRBV28; possible D gene TRBD2, 5 bases. The last part of the DNA fits TRBJ2-7 better; the J call may be wrong. Germline CDR1 MDHEN, CDR2 SYDVKM. This CDR3 is built from 14 residues.

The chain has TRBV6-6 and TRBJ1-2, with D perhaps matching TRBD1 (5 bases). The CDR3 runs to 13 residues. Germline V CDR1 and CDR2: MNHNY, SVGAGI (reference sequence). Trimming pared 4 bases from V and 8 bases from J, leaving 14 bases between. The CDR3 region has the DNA TGTGCCAGCAGTTCTAAACCAGGGTCCGGCTACACCTTC. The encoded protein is CASSSKPGSGYTF.

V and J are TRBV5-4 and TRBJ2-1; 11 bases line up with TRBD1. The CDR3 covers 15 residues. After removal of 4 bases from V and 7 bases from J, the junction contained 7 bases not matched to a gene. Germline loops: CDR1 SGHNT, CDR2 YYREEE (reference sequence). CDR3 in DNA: TGTGCCAGCAGCCCCCGGGACAGGGGGAATAATGAGCAGTTCTTC. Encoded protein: CASSPRDRGNNEQFF.

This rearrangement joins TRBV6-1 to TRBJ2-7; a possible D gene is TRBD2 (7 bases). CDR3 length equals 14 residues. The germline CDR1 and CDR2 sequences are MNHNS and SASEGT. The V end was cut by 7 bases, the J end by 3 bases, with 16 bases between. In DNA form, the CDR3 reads TGTGCCAGCACCACGAGGGGGGGAAACTACGAGCAGTACTTC. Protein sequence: CASTTRGGNYEQYF.

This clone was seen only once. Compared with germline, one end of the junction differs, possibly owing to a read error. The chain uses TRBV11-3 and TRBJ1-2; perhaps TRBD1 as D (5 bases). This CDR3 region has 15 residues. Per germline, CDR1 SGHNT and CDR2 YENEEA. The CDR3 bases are TGTGCCAGCAGTCCATCTTTGTGGGGGAACTCTGGCTACACCTTC. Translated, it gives CASSPSLWGNSGYTF.

Here the CDR3 reads CASSRTGGPYEQYF. CDR3 DNA: TGTGCCAGCAGCCGGACAGGGGGTCCCTACGAGCAGTACTTC. The chain recombines TRBV7-9 with TRBJ2-7, with 10 nucleotides matching TRBD1. In germline, CDR1 is SEHNR, CDR2 FQNEAQ (reference sequence). With V trimmed by 5 bases and J by 2 bases, 3 bases remained unmatched. The CDR3 totals 14 residues.

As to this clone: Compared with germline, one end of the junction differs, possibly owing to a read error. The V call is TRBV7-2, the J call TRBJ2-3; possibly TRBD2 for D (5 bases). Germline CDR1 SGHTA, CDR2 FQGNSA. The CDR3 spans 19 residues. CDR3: CASGFSPGQRGFSTDTQYF. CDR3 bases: TGTGCCAGCGGCTTTTCCCCGGGCCAACGGGGTTTTAGCACAGATACGCAGTATTTT.

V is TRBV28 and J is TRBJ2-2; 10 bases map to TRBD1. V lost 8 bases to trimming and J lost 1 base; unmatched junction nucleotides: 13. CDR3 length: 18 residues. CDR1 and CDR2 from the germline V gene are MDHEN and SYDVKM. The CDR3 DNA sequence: TGTGCCAGCTCCTTTATTCGACAGGGGGCTAAGAACACCGGGGAGCTGTTTTTT. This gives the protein CASSFIRQGAKNTGELFF. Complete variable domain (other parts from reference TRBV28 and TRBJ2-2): DVKVTQSSRYLVKRTGEKVFLECVQDMDHENMFWYRQDPGLGLRLIYFSYDVKMKEKGDIPEGYSVSREKKERFSLILESASTNQTSMYLCASSFIRQGAKNTGELFFGEGSRLTVL.

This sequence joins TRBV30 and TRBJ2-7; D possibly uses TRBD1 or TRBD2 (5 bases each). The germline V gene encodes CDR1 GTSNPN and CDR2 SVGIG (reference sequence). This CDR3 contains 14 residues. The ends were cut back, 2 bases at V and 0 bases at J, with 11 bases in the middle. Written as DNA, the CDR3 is TGTGCCTGGAGTAGAGGGACCTTCTCCTACGAGCAGTACTTC. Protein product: CAWSRGTFSYEQYF.